The rows below give T cell receptor beta chains drawn from one sample of a study of T-cell reconstitution after alpha-beta-depleted transplantation in children. From the PCR reads, TCRdb called clonotypes with MiXCR, one entry per CDR3 protein. Of hundreds of thousands of distinct CDR3 sequences in the sample, over 25% were seen once. Sequences were derived from PBMCs from the stem cell graft donor, sampled from the stem cell graft. Every receptor here comes from a human donor who donated a stem cell graft to a child with aplastic anemia. The CDR3 runs from the conserved cysteine through the conserved F or W.

>TRBV7-2
CASSLGPGFGETQYF
>TRBV5-1
CASSVGQSNSPLHF
>TRBV11-2
CASSPEREMVTDTQYF
>TRBV12-3/TRBV12-4
CASSPKWGGGRNEQFF
>TRBV10-3
CAISESGAHGYTF
>TRBV14
CASSQENVYNEQFF
>TRBV27
CASSSVNQPQHF
>TRBV28
CASREAGEVHQPQHF
>TRBV28
CASSGGGGRIYEQYF
>TRBV20-1
CSATGTSGSPETQYF
>TRBV24-1
CATQNRGFTEAFF
>TRBV12-3/TRBV12-4
CASSPSGRGRGAFF
>TRBV12-3/TRBV12-4
CASTLGSYMNTEAFF
>TRBV19
CASTGQGARNEQFF
>TRBV29-1
CSVYWGSPDSNQPQHF
>TRBV12-3/TRBV12-4
CASSLARAGANVLTF
>TRBV5-1
CASSWDWHQETQYF
>TRBV12-3/TRBV12-4
CASSLGTSEDTQYF
>TRBV2
CASRLETQYF
>TRBV7-9
CASSFLGLAGDGEQFF
>TRBV14
CASSSHRGETDTQYF
>TRBV7-2
CASSLTGLTGANVLTF
>TRBV7-2
CASSFPRTLADEQFF
>TRBV7-2
CASSQSAGRTDTQYF
>TRBV4-2
CASSQEGTGGIGELFF
>TRBV4-3
CASSQASSYNEQFF
>TRBV18
CASSPIGQGATEAFF
>TRBV11-2
CASSPWMGQGTTEAFF
>TRBV28
CASSLQARGLLAKNIQYF
>TRBV10-3
CAIREAAGSEQYF
>TRBV9
CASSVGTGGTNEKLFF
>TRBV4-1
CASSQEAGDRGNEQFF
>TRBV5-1
CASSPERVSYNEQFF
>TRBV7-9
CASSPGGGQGYNEQFF
>TRBV12-3/TRBV12-4
CASSFPPTATDTQYF
>TRBV20-1
CSARTVDEKLFF
>TRBV12-3/TRBV12-4
CASSTRDRSNEQFF
>TRBV5-1
CASSGDRQEAFF
>TRBV12-3/TRBV12-4
CASSLGVTQVDTQYF
>TRBV20-1
CSARGDSGANVLTF
>TRBV9
CASSVGQRLNTEAFF
>TRBV6-1
CASSAQGRHEQYF
>TRBV7-2
CASSLGFRADTQYF
>TRBV30
CAWSHGGYSYNEQFF
>TRBV15
CATSARRGGHQPQHF
>TRBV28
CASSSLAESTDTQYF
>TRBV6-9
CASSSDSGRRGLSGNTIYF
>TRBV3-1
CASSQDGASISYNEQFF
>TRBV27
CASSPDRVGGYTF
>TRBV7-9
CASSPPRASGQETQYF